A selection of T cell receptor beta chains follows, all from one sample in a study of pediatric ulcerative colitis. TCRdb keeps only in-frame clones here, not all; method: immunoSEQ multiplex PCR. The data contain fewer than 13,000 clones, about 87% of them seen just once; the ten biggest clones take up around 7%. Material: blood. The source is a girl between 5 and 17 years old with moderate ulcerative colitis. Both conserved end residues are trimmed from each CDR3.

j_call v_call cdr3_aa
TRBJ1-3 TRBV11-2 ASSPLKGPAAGNTIY
TRBJ1-5 TRBV2 ASRAGFSNQPQH
TRBJ1-1 TRBV5-1 ASSLTGMNTEAF
TRBJ2-2 TRBV4-1 ASSQGREGGTGELF
TRBJ1-5 TRBV9 ASSVAVDQPQH
TRBJ1-1 TRBV6-5 ASLPGTLNTEAF
TRBJ1-4 TRBV30 ACLDRAEDEKLF
TRBJ2-5 TRBV28 ASSPRQGAWGETQY
TRBJ1-2 TRBV28 ASSWGTDYGYT
TRBJ2-1 TRBV9 ASSVGTSFGDEQF
TRBJ2-1 TRBV10-3 AISESLASEQF
TRBJ1-2 TRBV28 ASSLSGGNGYT
TRBJ1-1 TRBV5-1 ASSPRGDYTEAF
TRBJ2-2 TRBV7-9 ASSRGQAINTGELF
TRBJ1-5 TRBV28 ASAGQRSNQPQH
TRBJ2-7 TRBV5-1 ASSLDADSSYEQY
TRBJ2-3 TRBV6-1 ASRDTGLGDTQY
TRBJ2-7 TRBV10-3 AIAGLAGVGYEQY
TRBJ2-1 TRBV20-1 SARDPREQF
TRBJ1-1 TRBV9 ASSVGANTEAF
TRBJ2-1 TRBV5-8 ASSVGGGAPSYNEQF
TRBJ2-1 TRBV7-3 ASSDLPILPGSYNEQF
TRBJ2-7 TRBV2 ASSETRLAGGSYEQY
TRBJ1-1 TRBV7-6 ASSPVRGNTEAF
TRBJ1-4 TRBV9 ASSVGGGQVKEKLF
TRBJ2-5 TRBV30 AWSVLGRLQETQY
TRBJ2-5 TRBV18 ASSPRGQVKETQY
TRBJ2-2 TRBV4-1 ASRRQGQAGELF
TRBJ2-7 TRBV7-8 ASSLVGYEQY
TRBJ1-3 TRBV4-1 ASSQTRANTIY
TRBJ2-7 TRBV20-1 SARTGLEQY
TRBJ1-6 TRBV6-5 ASSYHGRDANSPLH
TRBJ2-7 TRBV7-2 ASSGVPGQGYEQY
TRBJ1-4 TRBV2 ASRGDRGAEKLF
TRBJ2-7 TRBV19 ASSTRNGPYEQY
TRBJ2-1 TRBV28 ASSGKGADEQF
TRBJ1-1 TRBV28 ASTSNREAF
TRBJ2-4 TRBV18 ASSPIRVSGWTKNIQY
TRBJ2-5 TRBV5-1 ASSLPLGLAGDEGQETQY
TRBJ2-1 TRBV5-1 ASSLVAGGNEQF
TRBJ1-2 TRBV6-6 ASSYWGEMGYT
TRBJ2-5 TRBV5-4 ASSSNEAEQGTQY
TRBJ1-2 TRBV21-1 ASSNLNREGYT
TRBJ2-2 TRBV18 ASSTDSGELF